A single T cell receptor beta chain is shown here with its context. Its antigen is still unknown. Base qualities are not recorded, but no much larger clone differs from it by a single base. TCRbeta CDR3 regions were amplified from genomic DNA by means of the immunoSEQ Assay, a bias-controlled multiplex PCR. Per the source publication's procedure: The number of nucleated cells in each sample was estimated from the amplification of reference gene primers within the assay. To quantify the absolute abundance of each unique TCRbeta CDR3 rearrangement, sequence reads were collapsed and filtered. For each sample, productive Simpson clonality was calculated as the square root of Simpson's diversity index over productive rearrangements. TCRdb mirrors the immuneACCESS table, restricted to in-frame sequences. Some clones are absent from its copies; in checked studies, under half trace to an unresolved V gene, and the reason for the others is unknown. V and J calls and clone size are given by that table; D and trimming were obtained from the DNA. The sample table shows roughly 140,000 clones, and over 70% are seen once. The biggest ten clones account for 10% to 12% of the sample.

The data were taken from a study of blood T cell repertoires in COVID-19 (dated by TCRdb to about 2020). At the level of the whole study: Collaborator samples came from the United States, Italy and Spain and covered acute and convalescent phases of COVID-19. Deeply sampled blood TCRbeta repertoires from subjects exposed to, actively infected with, or recovered from COVID-19 were included in the dataset. The samples were drawn from two sources: the first 160 participants of the ongoing ImmuneRACE study, and 1,000 to 1,500 subjects contributed by 6 global collaborators. Sample metadata almost always included a de-identified subject ID, COVID-19 status, age in years and sex. A freely available public database, intended as a resource for researchers studying the immune response to SARS-CoV-2, is where the repertoires were released. The material from the prospective study consisted of cDNA or gDNA derived from T cells, B-cell-depleted T cells, or PBMCs. HLA class I and class II types, where available, came from metadata supplied by the sample provider rather than from assay-based typing.

The paper as a whole reports these results and caveats: How much clinical and demographic metadata was included differed by source and by participant, and the metadata was provided uncurated.

Including the terminal cysteine and phenylalanine, the CDR3 comprises 13 residues. Only CDR3 DNA is held: 39 bases, read in frame from base 1. V was cut back by 5 bases and J by 2 bases, leaving a gap of 10 bases between them. Per the germline V gene, MNHEY is the CDR1 and SVGAGI is the CDR2. Participants in the prospective study were aged roughly 18 to 100 years, lived in approximately 26 United States geographic areas, and enrolled through a virtual design. To assign participants to cohorts, the prospective study relied on clinical history that participants themselves reported in a screening survey and a study questionnaire. For ImmuneRACE Cohort 3, a participant was defined as recovered based on two consecutive negative NP/OP PCR tests, clearance by a healthcare professional, or resolution of symptoms. Mobile phlebotomists in the prospective study collected whole blood, serum and a nasopharyngeal or oropharyngeal swab from every participant. Over a roughly 2-month period, participants in the prospective study had the option of providing additional blood draws and questionnaires. Blood samples from the prospective study were shipped frozen or at room temperature prior to DNA extraction.

Sequences were obtained from PBMCs or T cells enriched from blood (not recorded which). The clonotype was recovered from a man in his fifties or sixties who had recovered from COVID-19. The chain couples TRBV6-5 to TRBJ2-7; the best D guess is TRBD2, with 5 bases matching. The bases are TGTGCCAGCAGTCAGACTATCCCCTACGAGCAGTACTTC. Translated, this is CASSQTIPYEQYF.